Sequencing of this T cell receptor (beta chain) was carried out in a study of T cells in Graves' hyperthyroidism and ophthalmopathy. Study findings and constraints: Onset of ophthalmopathy came a median roughly 6 months after the model predicted it.

The CDR3 regions of TCR beta were amplified from RNA transcripts. When the TCR CDR3 underwent first-round RT-PCR, the HTBI primer set was used. In TCRdb, the multiplex PCR reads were re-called with MiXCR into one record per CDR3 protein. Of around 600,000 distinct CDR3 sequences listed, 15% to 19% are singletons. Concerning this clonotype itself: No antigen is known for it.

This CDR3 has 11 amino acids. V lost 1 base and J 10 bases, leaving 9 bases between the germline ends. Per the germline V gene, CDR1 is DFQATT and CDR2 is SNEGSKA (reference sequence). The chain joins TRBV20-1 to TRBJ2-3; D tentatively reads TRBD1 or TRBD2 (5 bases each). Sequenced: blood. This receptor was obtained from a woman aged 25 to 39 with Graves' hyperthyroidism. CDR3 sequence: CSARVGDAQYF. The CDR3 region has the DNA TGCAGTGCTAGAGTGGGGGACGCGCAGTATTTT.